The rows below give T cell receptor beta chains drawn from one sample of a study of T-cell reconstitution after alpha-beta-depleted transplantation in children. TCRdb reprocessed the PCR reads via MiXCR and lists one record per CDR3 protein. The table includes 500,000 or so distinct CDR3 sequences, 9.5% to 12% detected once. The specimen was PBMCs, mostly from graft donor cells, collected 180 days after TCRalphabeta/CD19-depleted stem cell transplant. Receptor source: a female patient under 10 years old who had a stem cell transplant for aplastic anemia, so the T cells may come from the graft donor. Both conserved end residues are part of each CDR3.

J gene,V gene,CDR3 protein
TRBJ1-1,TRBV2,CASPGTGGTEAFF
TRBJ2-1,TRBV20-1,CSDRGLAVRREQFF
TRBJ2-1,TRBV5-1,CASSLAVGGPNEQFF
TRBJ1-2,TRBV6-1,CASSSQGKSGYTF
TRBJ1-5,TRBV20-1,CSAPKRSDQPQHF
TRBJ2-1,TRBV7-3,CASSLSSGRGNEQFF
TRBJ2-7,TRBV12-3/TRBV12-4,CASSPSGSSEQYF
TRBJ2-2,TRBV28,CDSSLWDRQNTGELFF
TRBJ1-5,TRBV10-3,CAISESVSTNQPQHF
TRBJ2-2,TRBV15,CATTPGAPGTGELFF
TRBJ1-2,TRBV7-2,CASSRSRGTHLDGYTF
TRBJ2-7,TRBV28,CASSTRDSYEQYF
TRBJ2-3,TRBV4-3,CASSQTNQRSPRDTQYF
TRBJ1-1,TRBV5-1,CASSRITGTSRNTEAFF
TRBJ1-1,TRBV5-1,CASSFQGPNTEAFF
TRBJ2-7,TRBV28,CASTYPGGAHEQYF
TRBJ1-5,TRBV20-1,CSARVENSNQPQHF
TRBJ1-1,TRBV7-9,CASSSGSGGLNTEAFF
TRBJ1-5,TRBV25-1,CASSYADSNQPQHF
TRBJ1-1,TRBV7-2,CASSLASRGEAEAFF
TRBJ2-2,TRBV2,CASREGQFYTGELFF
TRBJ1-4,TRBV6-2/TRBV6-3,CASSYGPYEKLFF
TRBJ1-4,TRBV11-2,CASSLGGHLRNEKLFF
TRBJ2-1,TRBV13,CASSFGGLSYNEQFF
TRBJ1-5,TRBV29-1,CSVKAGQSNQPQHF
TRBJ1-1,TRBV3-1,CASSQVFAEAFF
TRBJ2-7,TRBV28,CASSFPQGDATYEQYF
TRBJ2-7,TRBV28,CASSPNLGPGYEQYF
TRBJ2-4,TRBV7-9,CASSPGTVRDSQYF
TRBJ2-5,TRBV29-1,CSVVGQWYQETQYF
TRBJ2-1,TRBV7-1,CASSSTGTRAIREQFF
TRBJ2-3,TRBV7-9,CASSPEGPADTQYF
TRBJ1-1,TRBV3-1,CASSQAAVSEAFF
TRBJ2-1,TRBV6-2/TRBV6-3,CASSYPADGTGFLWSYNEQFF
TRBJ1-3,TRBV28,CASSLANTIYF
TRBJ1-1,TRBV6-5,CASSYVGQRRTEAFF
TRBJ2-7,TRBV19,CASSMGGREQYF
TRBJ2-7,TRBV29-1,CSVFGTTSSYEQYF
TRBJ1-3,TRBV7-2,CASSLALRGRSGNTIYF
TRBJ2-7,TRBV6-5,CASSSPEHGYEQYF
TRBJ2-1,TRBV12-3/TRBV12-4,CASSWSGGSEQFF
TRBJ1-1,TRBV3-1,CASSPSSQGLGTEAFF
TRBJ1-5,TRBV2,CASSVGASGNQPQHF
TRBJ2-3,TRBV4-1,CASSPLEQVRTDTQYF
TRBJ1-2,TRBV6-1,CASTPSRTPKYLALGYTF
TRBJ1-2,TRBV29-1,CSVFTEPGYTF
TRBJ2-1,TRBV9,CASSVDLSSYNEQFF
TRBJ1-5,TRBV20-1,CSARNNAKNQPQHF
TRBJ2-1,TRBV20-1,CSAQKGKIDEQFF